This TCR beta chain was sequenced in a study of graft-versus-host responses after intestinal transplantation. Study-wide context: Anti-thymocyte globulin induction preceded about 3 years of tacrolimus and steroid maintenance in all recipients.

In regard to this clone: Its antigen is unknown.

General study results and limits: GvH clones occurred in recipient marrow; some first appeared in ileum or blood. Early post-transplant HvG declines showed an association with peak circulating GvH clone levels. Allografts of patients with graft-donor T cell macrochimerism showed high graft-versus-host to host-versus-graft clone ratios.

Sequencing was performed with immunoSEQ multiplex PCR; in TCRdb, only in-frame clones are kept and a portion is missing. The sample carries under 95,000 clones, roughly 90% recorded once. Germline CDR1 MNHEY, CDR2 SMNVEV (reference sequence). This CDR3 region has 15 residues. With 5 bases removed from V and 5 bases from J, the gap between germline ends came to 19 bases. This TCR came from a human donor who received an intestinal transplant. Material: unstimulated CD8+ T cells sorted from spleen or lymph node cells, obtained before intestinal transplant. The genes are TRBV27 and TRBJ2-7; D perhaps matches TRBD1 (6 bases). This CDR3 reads CASSVTGHPLDEQYF. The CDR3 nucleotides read TGTGCCAGCAGTGTAACAGGGCACCCTCTGGACGAGCAGTACTTC.